This entry features one T cell receptor (beta chain) sequence. The antigen is undetermined. V dropped 0 bases and J dropped 0 bases, with 8 bases sitting between them. The CDR3 totals 15 residues. Germline-derived CDR1 and CDR2 are GTSNPN and SVGIG (reference sequence). TCRdb's copy holds only in-frame clones and misses some; the assay was immunoSEQ multiplex PCR. The sample carries around 25,000 clones, over 60% recorded once. This record belongs to a study of CD4 T cells in relation to SARS-CoV-2 and coronaviruses. Study as a whole: No peptide or an HIV-1 Nef peptide pool served as negative control.

Unexposed donor CD4+ T cells date from about 2011-2018, before the COVID-19 pandemic. After roughly ten days of culture, CD4+ T cells were isolated. The chain recombines TRBV30 with TRBJ1-4; D unclear. The sequence came from a human donor in good health. The sample was CD4+ T cells from PBMCs, cultured in vitro. The DNA of the CDR3 is TGTGCCTGGAGTGTACAAGTTGCAACTAATGAAAAACTGTTTTTT. Protein product: CAWSVQVATNEKLFF.